Below, one TCR beta chain is given with its context. The source of the sample is a study of blood T cell repertoires in COVID-19. Repertoires were generated with immunoSEQ multiplex PCR, while TCRdb's copy carries only in-frame clones and drops some. The sample lists under 500,000 clones; nearly 90% were seen once. The CDR3 is 15 residues long. Per the germline V gene, CDR1 is SGHNT and CDR2 is YYREEE (reference sequence). V shed 4 bases, J shed 3 bases, and the junction held 10 bases outside the gene matches. What was sequenced was PBMCs or T cells enriched from blood (not recorded which). The origin of this receptor is a woman aged 18 to 35 with acute COVID-19. The chain couples TRBV5-4 to TRBJ2-7, with 7 positions matching TRBD1. The CDR3 nucleotides read TGTGCCAGCAGCGTCGACGGGACAGCTCTCTACGAGCAGTACTTC. Its translation is CASSVDGTALYEQYF.